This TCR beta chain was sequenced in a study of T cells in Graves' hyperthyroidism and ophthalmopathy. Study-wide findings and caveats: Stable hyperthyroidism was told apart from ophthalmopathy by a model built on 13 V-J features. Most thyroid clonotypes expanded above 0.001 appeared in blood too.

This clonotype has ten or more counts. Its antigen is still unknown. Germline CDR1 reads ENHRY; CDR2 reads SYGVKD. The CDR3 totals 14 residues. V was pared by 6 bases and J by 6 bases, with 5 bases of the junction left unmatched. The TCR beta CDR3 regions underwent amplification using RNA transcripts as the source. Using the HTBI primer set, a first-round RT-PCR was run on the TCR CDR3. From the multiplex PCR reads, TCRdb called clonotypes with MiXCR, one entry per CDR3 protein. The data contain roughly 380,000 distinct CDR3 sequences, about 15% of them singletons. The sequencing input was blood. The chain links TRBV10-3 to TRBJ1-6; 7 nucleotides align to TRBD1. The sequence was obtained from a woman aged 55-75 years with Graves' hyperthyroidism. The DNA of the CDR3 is TGTGCCATCAGCCGACAGGGAGGTAATTCACCCCTCCACTTT. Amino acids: CAISRQGGNSPLHF.